This T cell receptor beta chain derives from a study of metastatic and nonmetastatic thyroid tumors. TCRdb re-called clones via MiXCR from the PCR reads. The sample lists some 21,000 clones, roughly 25% occurring once. Patients underwent thyroid surgery, and none had received any treatment before it. V lost 9 bases and J lost 5; bases outside the gene matches: 2. The CDR3 has 11 residues. Looked up from germline, CDR1 is KGHDR and CDR2 is SFDVKD. The receptor comes from a male donor with papillary thyroid cancer or a benign thyroid nodule (not recorded which). Some clones in this sample may be carry-over from other donors' samples. Sequences were obtained from blood. The chain recombines TRBV24-1 with TRBJ2-7, with TRBD1 matching 8 bases. The DNA for the CDR3 is TGTGCCACCGGACAGGGAAACGAGCAGTACTTC. Protein sequence: CATGQGNEQYF.